The subject of this entry is one T cell receptor (beta chain). The data were produced by immunoSEQ multiplex PCR, yet TCRdb's version contains in-frame clones alone and is incomplete. The table shows 90,000 to 130,000 clones, with more than 75% occurring only once. The data were taken from a study of control samples from healthy donors and cancer patients. Trimming removed 7 bases from V and 0 bases from J; junction bases left unmatched: 11. Germline assignment: CDR1 LNHDA and CDR2 SQIVND (reference sequence). This CDR3 comprises 16 residues. The gene calls are TRBV19 and TRBJ1-1; 7 bases align to TRBD1. The sequence came from a woman aged 55-69 years with lung cancer. Source material: PBMCs. CDR3 in amino acids: CASTSDREGMNTEAFF. In nucleotides, the CDR3 is TGTGCCAGTACCTCCGACAGGGAGGGTATGAACACTGAAGCTTTCTTT. Together with reference TRBV19 and TRBJ1-1, the CDR3 gives the full variable domain: DGGITQSPKYLFRKEGQNVTLSCEQNLNHDAMYWYRQDPGQGLRLIYYSQIVNDFQKGDIAEGYSVSREKKESFPLTVTSAQKNPTAFYLCASTSDREGMNTEAFFGQGTRLTVV.